This TCR beta chain was documented in a study of blood T cells in healthy people across ages. This CDR3 region has 14 residues. The germline V gene encodes CDR1 MNHEY and CDR2 SVGAGI. A sample-barcoded 5' primer and a J-beta primer mix were used in a second PCR of roughly 7 to 11 cycles. From the 5' RACE reads, TCRdb called clonotypes with MiXCR, one entry per CDR3 protein. The sample has about 1 million distinct CDR3 sequences, more than 40% seen once. Sequencing was carried out using blood. This receptor was identified in a woman aged 60-75 years in good health. V gene TRBV6-5 combines with J gene TRBJ2-7; D perhaps matches TRBD2 (5 bases). The J call is doubtful: the DNA matches TRBJ2-5 better. As DNA, the CDR3 is TGTGCCAGCAGCCCGGCAGCGACTCGGGGGACCCAGTACTTC. It translates to CASSPAATRGTQYF.